The 14 T cell receptor beta chains below were found in one sample sequenced in a study of tissue T cells after allogeneic stem cell transplantation. The protocol was immunoSEQ multiplex PCR, while the TCRdb copy is restricted to in-frame clones and leaves out a portion. The sample has around 6,000 clones, around three fifths seen once; the top ten hold around an eighth. Sequencing was performed on duodenum tissue, taken at autopsy. These receptors were taken from a woman aged 18-55 years with breast cancer.

The genes are TRBV2 and TRBJ1-2; a weak D match, TRBD1 (6 bases). CDR1 and CDR2 from the germline V gene are SNHLY and FYNNEI. The CDR3 runs 12 residues. With 10 bases removed from V and 7 bases from J, the gap between germline ends came to 16 bases. The CDR3 sequence: CATLKDSAGYTF. The CDR3 DNA is TGTGCCACCCTAAAGGACAGTGCTGGCTACACCTTC. Drawing the rest from reference TRBV2 and TRBJ1-2, the complete variable domain is EPEVTQTPSHQVTQMGQEVILRCVPISNHLYFYWYRQILGQKVEFLVSFYNNEISEKSEIFDDQFSVERPDGSNFTLKIRSTKLEDSAMYFCATLKDSAGYTFGSGTRLTVV.

The rearrangement links TRBV7-8 to TRBJ2-3; 10 bases fit TRBD2. This CDR3 comprises 17 residues. The germline gives CDR1 SGHVS, CDR2 FQNEAQ. J lost 2 bases, V lost 1 base, and 6 bases had no gene match. CDR3 nucleotide sequence: TGTGCCAGCAGCTTAGTAATAGCGGGGGGTAACACAGATACGCAGTATTTT. It is translated as CASSLVIAGGNTDTQYF.

V is TRBV12-3 or TRBV12-4 and J is TRBJ1-2, with TRBD1 matching 8 bases. V shed 5 bases and J 8 bases; nucleotides not matched to a gene: 7. The CDR3 runs 13 residues. The CDR3 region has the DNA TGTGCCAGCAGTCTTCAGGGGGCGGTAGGCTACACCTTC. This encodes CASSLQGAVGYTF.

To note about this clone: Other nucleotide sequences in the sample specify the same CDR3. The chain couples TRBV5-8 to TRBJ1-1, with 8 bases that match TRBD1. CDR3 length: 14 residues. From germline, CDR1 is SGHTS and CDR2 YDEGEE. Losses at the gene ends were 1 base for V and 3 bases for J; bases not matched to a gene: 2. CDR3 coding DNA: TGTGCCAGCAGCTTGACAGGGGGGGACACTGAAGCTTTCTTT. It translates to CASSLTGGDTEAFF.

The genes are TRBV4-3 and TRBJ2-1, with no clear D. The CDR3 totals 16 residues. V was clipped by 0 bases and J by 8 bases, with 17 bases between them. CDR1 is LGHNA and CDR2 is YSLEER in the germline V gene. CDR3 region: CASSQDWHYPGHEQFF. In DNA form, the CDR3 reads TGCGCCAGCAGCCAAGATTGGCACTACCCCGGGCATGAGCAGTTCTTC.

V usage is TRBV5-6 and J usage is TRBJ1-2; D not resolved. CDR1 SGHDT and CDR2 YYEEEE come from the germline V gene. Trimming pared 1 base from V and 4 bases from J, leaving 11 bases between. The CDR3 is made up of 14 amino acids. The CDR3 region is CASSLFTVGYGYTF. In nucleotides, the CDR3 is TGTGCCAGCAGCTTGTTCACAGTAGGCTATGGCTACACCTTC.

V and J are TRBV6-2 or TRBV6-3 and TRBJ2-3; no clear D gene. Germline CDR1 MNHEY, CDR2 SVGEGT. The CDR3 consists of 14 residues. V lost 5 bases and J 2 bases, leaving 11 bases between the germline ends. The CDR3 coding sequence is TGTGCCAGCAGTCCGCTGTCTATCACAGATACGCAGTATTTT. Its protein is CASSPLSITDTQYF.

V gene TRBV6-1 combines with J gene TRBJ2-1, with D possibly TRBD1 on 6 matching bases. The CDR3 runs to 14 residues. Germline CDR1 reads MNHNS; CDR2 reads SASEGT. The V gene lost 6 bases and the J gene lost 7 bases, with 16 bases spanning the gap. The CDR3 sequence is CASRGGTTYNEQFF. DNA for the CDR3: TGTGCCAGCAGAGGGGGTACGACTTATAATGAGCAGTTCTTC.

In DNA, the CDR3 is TGTGCCAGCAACTCCCCCCGGGCAGGGCAGCAGTACTTC. Its protein is CASNSPRAGQQYF. The chain couples TRBV5-5 to TRBJ2-7, with D tentatively TRBD1 (5 bases). Trimming pared 6 bases from V and 8 bases from J, leaving 18 bases between. The germline V gene has CDR1 SGHKS and CDR2 YYEKEE (reference sequence). The CDR3 length is 13 residues.

The rearrangement joins TRBV6-1 to TRBJ1-3; D is ambiguous. Germline V gene data show CDR1 as MNHNS and CDR2 as SASEGT. The V and J ends lost 2 bases and 2 bases respectively, with 10 bases between them. There are 15 residues in the CDR3. This chain's CDR3 is CASSETGGTGNTIYF. Here the CDR3 DNA reads TGTGCCAGCAGTGAAACGGGTGGTACTGGAAACACCATATATTTT.

In DNA, the CDR3 is TGTGCCAGCAGCTCTGGTCCCCTCTCCTACAATGAGCAGTTCTTC. It translates to CASSSGPLSYNEQFF. The V call is TRBV5-6, the J call TRBJ2-1; D is undetermined. The germline CDR1 and CDR2 sequences are SGHDT and YYEEEE. Trimming shortened V by 3 bases and J by 0 bases, and 10 bases separated the two germline ends. The CDR3 runs to 15 residues.

The chain is built from TRBV28 and TRBJ2-1; D gene uncertain. The length of the CDR3 is 18 residues. The V end lost 4 bases, the J end lost 0 bases, and 19 bases lay between the germline ends. Germline V gene lookup returns CDR1 MDHEN and CDR2 SYDVKM. In DNA, the CDR3 is TGTGCCAGCAGTTCCTTCCGCTCCCGGCAAAGCTCCTACAATGAGCAGTTCTTC. Encoded protein: CASSSFRSRQSSYNEQFF.

V gene TRBV28 combines with J gene TRBJ1-5; no firm D call. This CDR3 region has 15 residues. V dropped 3 bases and J dropped 1 base, with 10 bases sitting between them. CDR1 is MDHEN, CDR2 SYDVKM, per germline. As DNA, the CDR3 is TGTGCCAGCAGTTTCCCTGGGCCGAGCAATCAGCCCCAGCATTTT. It encodes CASSFPGPSNQPQHF.

DNA of the CDR3: TGCAGTGCTAGAGGCTCCCATGGCTACACCTTC. Its protein is CSARGSHGYTF. The chain links TRBV20-1 to TRBJ1-2; D is unresolved. The CDR3 contains 11 residues. Germline loops: CDR1 DFQATT, CDR2 SNEGSKA (reference sequence). V lost 1 base and J lost 6, with 6 bases in between.